These 24 T cell receptor beta chains share one sample of origin, sequenced in a study of T cell responses to AZD1222 COVID-19 vaccine. This table comes from immunoSEQ multiplex PCR, and its TCRdb copy is limited to in-frame clones, with some not included. Among about 67,000 clones listed, 83% were seen once. The sequences come from peripheral blood, collected 28 days after the second AZD1222 dose. Receptors originate from an adult who received the AZD1222 COVID-19 vaccine.

This clone showed up many times. The genes are TRBV5-1 and TRBJ2-7; possible D gene TRBD1, 6 bases. Germline V gene data show CDR1 as SGHRS and CDR2 as YFSETQ. The V gene lost 7 bases and the J gene lost 4 bases, with 18 bases spanning the gap. This CDR3 has 14 residues. Here the CDR3 reads CASGEGVPSYEQYF. DNA of the CDR3: TGCGCCAGCGGCGAGGGGGTTCCGAGTTACGAGCAGTACTTC.

This clone was detected once. The J gene is TRBJ2-7, the V gene TRBV6-5, with D perhaps matching TRBD1 (5 bases). The CDR3 loop spans 13 amino acids. CDR1 is MNHEY, CDR2 SVGAGI, per germline. Trimming removed 2 bases at V and 3 bases at J, with 8 bases between. CDR3 sequence: CASSYGRDYEQYF. Here the CDR3 DNA reads TGTGCCAGCAGTTACGGCAGGGACTACGAGCAGTACTTC.

This chain links TRBV6-2 or TRBV6-3 with TRBJ1-5; D remains unclear. CDR3 length: 16 residues. The V gene's germline CDR1 is MNHEY and CDR2 SVGEGT. V dropped 0 bases and J dropped 2 bases, with 11 bases sitting between them. Here the CDR3 DNA reads TGTGCCAGCAGTTACTCGGGGTCAGAAGGCAATCAGCCCCAGCATTTT. This translates into CASSYSGSEGNQPQHF.

The rearrangement uses TRBV30 and TRBJ2-2; D tentatively reads TRBD1 or TRBD2 (5 bases each). The V and J ends lost 3 bases and 7 bases respectively, with 18 bases between them. Germline-derived CDR1 and CDR2 are GTSNPN and SVGIG (reference sequence). The CDR3 is 15 amino acids. DNA of the CDR3: TGTGCCTGGAGCCCGACGGGGCTTATCATCGGGGAGCTGTTTTTT. Protein sequence: CAWSPTGLIIGELFF.

The chain uses TRBV5-6 and TRBJ2-1, with D hard to call. The CDR3 length is 14 residues. V gave up 0 bases and J gave up 0 bases, with 4 bases separating them. Germline assignment: CDR1 SGHDT and CDR2 YYEEEE. CDR3 in amino acids: CASSLDSSYNEQFF. The CDR3 DNA reads as TGTGCCAGCAGCTTGGACTCCTCCTACAATGAGCAGTTCTTC.

The chain couples TRBV25-1 to TRBJ2-5, with TRBD2 matching over 11 bases. The CDR3 is made up of 15 amino acids. Germline lookup yields CDR1 MGHDK and CDR2 SYGVNS. Unmatched junction bases numbered 5, after V lost 2 bases and J lost 6 bases. CDR3 region: CASSENSGGAQTQYF. CDR3 nucleotide sequence: TGTGCCAGCAGTGAAAATAGCGGGGGGGCACAGACCCAGTACTTC.

The chain joins TRBV6-2 or TRBV6-3 to TRBJ2-5; 8 bases match TRBD2. This CDR3 region has 14 residues. Germline V gives CDR1 MNHEY, CDR2 SVGEGT. The V segment lost 2 bases and the J segment 5 bases; nucleotides outside the gene matches: 4. CDR3 in amino acids: CASSYGRLAETQYF. DNA of the CDR3: TGTGCCAGCAGTTACGGGAGACTAGCGGAGACCCAGTACTTC.

The V gene is TRBV6-5, the J gene TRBJ2-7; D not resolved. Trimming pared 4 bases from V and 0 bases from J, leaving 7 bases between. Germline CDR1 and CDR2: MNHEY and SVGAGI. The CDR3 runs 13 residues. Here the CDR3 reads CASSSYYSYEQYF. Here the CDR3 DNA reads TGTGCCAGCAGTTCCTACTACTCCTACGAGCAGTACTTC.

V usage is TRBV6-5 and J usage is TRBJ1-6; unclear D gene. CDR3 length: 14 residues. Looked up from germline, CDR1 is MNHEY and CDR2 is SVGAGI. V was shortened by 7 bases and J by 8 bases, with 15 bases between the two germline ends. CDR3 nucleotide sequence: TGTGCCAGCACCAACGGGTGGGGAGATTCACCCCTCCACTTT. It codes for CASTNGWGDSPLHF.

The rearrangement joins TRBV4-1 to TRBJ2-7; 7 bases match TRBD1. J was trimmed by 0 bases and V by 4 bases; bases with no gene match: 6. This CDR3 comprises 15 residues. Germline V gene lookup returns CDR1 MGHRA and CDR2 YSYEKL. The CDR3 nucleotides are TGCGCCAGCAGCCCAAAGGACAGGAACTCCTACGAGCAGTACTTC. Its protein product is CASSPKDRNSYEQYF.

The rearrangement joins TRBV19 to TRBJ2-7; 7 positions agree with TRBD2. Trimming cost V 6 bases and J 2 bases; bases outside gene matches: 10. This CDR3 is 15 amino acids long. Per the germline V gene, CDR1 is LNHDA and CDR2 is SQIVND (reference sequence). The CDR3 coding sequence is TGTGCCAGTAGAGACCCGGGGGGTTTCCCCTACGAGCAGTACTTC. It specifies CASRDPGGFPYEQYF.

The chain joins TRBV30 to TRBJ2-1; 11 nucleotides align to TRBD1. This CDR3 is 15 amino acids long. Germline values: CDR1 GTSNPN, CDR2 SVGIG (reference sequence). J gave up 8 bases and V 1 base, and 7 bases lay outside the gene matches. The CDR3 reads CAWSGRTGGKDEQFF. The CDR3 region has the DNA TGTGCCTGGAGTGGGAGGACAGGGGGCAAGGATGAGCAGTTCTTC.

This clone was observed a single time. The J gene is TRBJ2-7, the V gene TRBV18; TRBD2 matches at 8 bases. Germline trimming cut 0 bases from V and 4 bases from J; bases unmatched to any gene: 5. Germline V gene lookup returns CDR1 KGHSH and CDR2 LQKENI. The CDR3 is 15 residues long. CDR3 nucleotides: TGTGCCAGCTCACCACCCGGGGGGGTTACGTACGAGCAGTACTTC. Translating it yields CASSPPGGVTYEQYF. The whole variable domain, remainder taken from reference TRBV18 and TRBJ2-7, is NAGVMQNPRHLVRRRGQEARLRCSPMKGHSHVYWYRQLPEEGLKFMVYLQKENIIDESGMPKERFSAEFPKEGPSILRIQQVVRGDSAAYFCASSPPGGVTYEQYFGPGTRLTVT.

This chain links TRBV7-8 with TRBJ1-4, with 9 bases aligning to TRBD1. Germline loops: CDR1 SGHVS, CDR2 FQNEAQ. J gave up 12 bases and V 5 bases, and 13 bases lay outside the gene matches. This CDR3 spans 15 amino acids. The CDR3 loop reads CASSPRPGQGGELFF. The CDR3 bases are TGTGCCAGCAGCCCGCGACCGGGACAGGGAGGAGAACTGTTTTTT.

The chain couples TRBV15 to TRBJ1-1; D perhaps matches TRBD1 (6 bases). V was pared by 0 bases and J by 10 bases, with 18 bases between. Germline values: CDR1 LNHNV, CDR2 YYDKDF (reference sequence). The CDR3 length is 15 residues. Written as DNA, the CDR3 is TGTGCCACCAGCAGAGAGGGGGGGGCGCCGTGGGGAGCTTTCTTT. Translated: CATSREGGAPWGAFF.

The V gene is TRBV20-1, the J gene TRBJ1-2, with TRBD1 identical over 7 bases. Germline V gene lookup returns CDR1 DFQATT and CDR2 SNEGSKA (reference sequence). The CDR3 is 14 residues long. Trimming took 3 bases from V and 9 from J; bases not matched to a gene: 13. The CDR3 region has the DNA TGCAGTGCTAGTAGCCTGACAGGGTATGGCCGCTACACCTTC. This translates into CSASSLTGYGRYTF.

This clone was recorded only once. The chain links TRBV6-1 to TRBJ2-5; the D call may be TRBD1 or TRBD2 (6 bases each). Germline V gene sequence: CDR1 MNHNS, CDR2 SASEGT. The CDR3 sequence is 15 residues long. V was trimmed by 3 bases and J by 2 bases, leaving 13 bases between them. Here the CDR3 DNA reads TGTGCCAGCAGTGATCTCACAGGGAGGCAAGAGACCCAGTACTTC. Its translation: CASSDLTGRQETQYF.

V and J are TRBV14 and TRBJ2-2, with 8 bases that match TRBD1. CDR1 is SGHDN, CDR2 FVKESK, per germline. Trimming removed 1 base from V and 1 base from J; junction bases left unmatched: 8. CDR3 length: 18 residues. The CDR3 DNA sequence: TGTGCCAGCAGCCAAGTAATCGCGGACAGGGTGAACACCGGGGAGCTGTTTTTT. Its protein product is CASSQVIADRVNTGELFF.

The chain links TRBV11-3 to TRBJ2-5; D could derive from TRBD1 or TRBD2 (5 bases each). CDR3 size: 16 residues. Between the trimmed V and J ends, which lost 1 base and 2 bases, there was a span of 14 bases. Germline lookup yields CDR1 SGHNT and CDR2 YENEEA. The CDR3 DNA sequence: TGTGCCAGCAGCTTAGCTGGGACCTGGGGGCAAGAGACCCAGTACTTC. This gives the protein CASSLAGTWGQETQYF.

The V and J genes are TRBV10-2 and TRBJ2-1, with D unclear. The CDR3 consists of 15 residues. Germline loops: CDR1 WSHSY, CDR2 SAAADI. Trimming took 3 bases from V and 3 from J, leaving 12 bases between them. DNA for the CDR3: TGCGCCAGCAGTGAATGGGAAGCTAACTACAATGAGCAGTTCTTC. This codes for CASSEWEANYNEQFF.

This sequence joins TRBV28 and TRBJ1-6; the match to TRBD1 covers 7 bases. V lost 5 bases to trimming and J lost 7 bases; unmatched junction nucleotides: 2. This CDR3 has 13 amino acids. The germline V gene has CDR1 MDHEN and CDR2 SYDVKM. DNA for the CDR3: TGTGCCAGCAGTCGGGACAGCAATTCACCCCTCCACTTT. The encoded protein is CASSRDSNSPLHF.

This chain joins TRBV7-9 and TRBJ2-1; 7 bases are a match to TRBD2. With 5 bases clipped from V and 8 bases from J, the junction kept 21 bases outside the gene matches. The germline CDR1 and CDR2 sequences are SEHNR and FQNEAQ (reference sequence). This CDR3 is built from 18 residues. The CDR3 coding sequence is TGTGCCAGCAGCCCGACTTGGGCTAGCGGTCTGGGAGGAGATGAGCAGTTCTTC. It specifies CASSPTWASGLGGDEQFF.

The V gene is TRBV6-2 or TRBV6-3, the J gene TRBJ1-6; D is undetermined. Germline V gene data show CDR1 as MNHEY and CDR2 as SVGEGT. CDR3 length equals 17 residues. The V and J ends lost 2 bases and 0 bases respectively, with 11 bases between them. The CDR3 here is CASSYAVRSSYNSPLHF. In nucleotides, the CDR3 is TGTGCCAGCAGTTACGCCGTCAGGAGCTCCTATAATTCACCCCTCCACTTT.

This clone was counted a few times. V and J are TRBV4-3 and TRBJ2-2, with a possible D match to TRBD1 (6 bases). This CDR3 region has 16 residues. Germline assignment: CDR1 LGHNA and CDR2 YSLEER. Deletions cut 2 bases from V and 7 bases from J, with 17 bases between. In DNA form, the CDR3 reads TGCGCCAGCAGCCAAAAAGTTGGGGGCTGGGACGGGGAGCTGTTTTTT. Its protein is CASSQKVGGWDGELFF.